A single sample is the source of the 2 T cell receptor beta chains below, sequenced in a study of T cell changes during pregnancy in multiple sclerosis. Clones were sequenced by immunoSEQ multiplex PCR, and TCRdb holds only the in-frame ones, with some missing. Among approximately 89,000 clones listed, just under 95% were seen once. Sequenced material: peripheral blood, taken in the third trimester of pregnancy. Receptors originate from a female donor with multiple sclerosis, enrolled in a pregnancy study.

The chain employs TRBV27 and TRBJ2-3, with 7 bases matching TRBD2. The length of the CDR3 is 15 residues. Germline lookup yields CDR1 MNHEY and CDR2 SMNVEV (reference sequence). The J segment lost 0 bases and the V segment lost 5 bases, leaving 5 bases of the junction unmatched. In DNA, the CDR3 is TGTGCCAGCAGTATAGTGGGGGGGAGCACAGATACGCAGTATTTT. Translation: CASSIVGGSTDTQYF.

This chain links TRBV7-3 with TRBJ2-1; no firm D call. V was pared by 2 bases and J by 7 bases, with 6 bases between. The CDR3 consists of 12 residues. CDR1 and CDR2 (germline): SGHTA, FQGTGA. The CDR3 nucleotides read TGTGCCAGCAGCTTACCGGGTAATGAGCAGTTCTTC. Translation: CASSLPGNEQFF.